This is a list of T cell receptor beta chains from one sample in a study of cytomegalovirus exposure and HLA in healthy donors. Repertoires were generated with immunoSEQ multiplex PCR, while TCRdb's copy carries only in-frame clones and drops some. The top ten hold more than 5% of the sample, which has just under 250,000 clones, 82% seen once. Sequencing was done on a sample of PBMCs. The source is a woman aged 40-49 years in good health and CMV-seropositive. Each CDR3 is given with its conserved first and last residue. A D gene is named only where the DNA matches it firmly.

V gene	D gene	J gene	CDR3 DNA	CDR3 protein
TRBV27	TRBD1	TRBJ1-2	TGTGCCAGCAGTTCCCACTCGACAGGGGGCAACTATGGCTACACCTTC	CASSSHSTGGNYGYTF
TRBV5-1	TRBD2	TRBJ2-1	TGCGCCAGCAGCCCGGTGGGACTAGCGGCCCCGAGCTCCTACAATGAGCAGTTCTTC	CASSPVGLAAPSSYNEQFF
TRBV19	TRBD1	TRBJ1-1	TGTGCCAGTAGTATAGGGCCAGGGGGGACTGAAGCTTTCTTT	CASSIGPGGTEAFF
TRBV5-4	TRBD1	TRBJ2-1	TGTGCCAGCAGTTTCCGGGACAGAATTATTAACAATGAGCAGTTCTTC	CASSFRDRIINNEQFF
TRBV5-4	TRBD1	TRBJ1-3	TGTGCCAGCAGCTCATGGACAGGGGTTGGAAACACCATATATTTT	CASSSWTGVGNTIYF
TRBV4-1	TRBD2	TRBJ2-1	TGCGCCAGCAGCCTACGGACTAGCGGGGTATTCAATGAGCAGTTCTTC	CASSLRTSGVFNEQFF
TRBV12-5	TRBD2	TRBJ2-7	TGTGCTAGTGGTTTGGTAGGCGGGGGCTACGAGCAGTACTTC	CASGLVGGGYEQYF
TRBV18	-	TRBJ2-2	TGTGCCAGCTCACACGACATCAGAACCGGGGAGCTGTTTTTT	CASSHDIRTGELFF
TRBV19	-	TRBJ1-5	TGTGCCAGTAGTATGAACGGCTTAAGCGATCAGCCCCAGCATTTT	CASSMNGLSDQPQHF
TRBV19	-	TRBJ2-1	TGTGCCAGTAGTTCACGGACAACCTACAATGAGCAGTTCTTC	CASSSRTTYNEQFF
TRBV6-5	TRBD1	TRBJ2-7	TGTGCCAGCAGTGATGACAGGGATTGGGAGCAGTACTTC	CASSDDRDWEQYF
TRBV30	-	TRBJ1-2	TGTGCCTGGAGCCAAGGGCAGGGTCATGGCTACACCTTC	CAWSQGQGHGYTF
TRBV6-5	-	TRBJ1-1	TGTGCCAGCAGTTTTACAGGGAACACTGAAGCTTTCTTT	CASSFTGNTEAFF
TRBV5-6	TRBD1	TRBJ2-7	TGTGCCAGCAGCTTGGACAGGGGTTACGAGCAGTACTTC	CASSLDRGYEQYF
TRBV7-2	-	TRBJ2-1	TGTGCCAGCAGCTTAGGGTTAAGCGGGTACAACAATGAGCAGTTCTTC	CASSLGLSGYNNEQFF